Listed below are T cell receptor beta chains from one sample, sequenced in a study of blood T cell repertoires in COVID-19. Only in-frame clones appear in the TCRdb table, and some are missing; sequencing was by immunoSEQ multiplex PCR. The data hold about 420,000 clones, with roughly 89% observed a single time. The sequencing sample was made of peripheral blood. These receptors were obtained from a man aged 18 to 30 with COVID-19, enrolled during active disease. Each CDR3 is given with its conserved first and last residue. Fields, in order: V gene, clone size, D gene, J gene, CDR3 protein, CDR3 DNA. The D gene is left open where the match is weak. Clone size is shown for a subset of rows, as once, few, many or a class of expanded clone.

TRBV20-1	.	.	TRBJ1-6	CSASLGTSNSPLHF	TGCAGTGCTAGTCTCGGGACTTCAAACTCACCCCTCCACTTT
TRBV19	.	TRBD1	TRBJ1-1	CASRDRQRTEAFF	TGTGCCAGTAGGGACAGGCAGAGAACTGAAGCTTTCTTT
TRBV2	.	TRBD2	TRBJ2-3	CASSPGLAGGRDTQYF	TGTGCCAGCAGTCCGGGACTAGCGGGAGGTAGAGATACGCAGTATTTT
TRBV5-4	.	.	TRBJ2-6	CASRPDVSGANVLTF	TGTGCCAGCAGACCAGATGTCTCTGGGGCCAACGTCCTGACTTTC
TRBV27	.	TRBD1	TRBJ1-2	CASSSQSTTGAHSNTF	TGTGCCAGCAGTTCCCAATCTACTACAGGGGCCCATAGCAACACCTTC
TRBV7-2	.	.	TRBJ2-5	CASSLGGLEEETQYF	TGTGCCAGCAGCTTAGGAGGCCTAGAAGAAGAGACCCAGTACTTC
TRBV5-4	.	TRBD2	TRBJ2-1	CASSLDSGAYEQFF	TGTGCCAGCAGCTTGGATAGCGGGGCGTATGAGCAGTTCTTC
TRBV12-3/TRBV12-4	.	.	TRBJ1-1	CASSLIRGEAFF	TGTGCCAGCAGTCTAATAAGGGGGGAAGCTTTCTTT
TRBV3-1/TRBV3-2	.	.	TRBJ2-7	CASSLQQGSSYEQYF	TGTGCCAGCAGCCTACAACAGGGATCCTCCTACGAGCAGTACTTC
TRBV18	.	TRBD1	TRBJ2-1	CASSQQGYDEQFF	TGTGCCAGCTCACAACAGGGGTACGATGAGCAGTTCTTC
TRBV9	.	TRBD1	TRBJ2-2	CASSARHRGSGTGELFF	TGTGCCAGCAGCGCCCGCCACAGGGGATCTGGCACCGGGGAGCTGTTTTTT
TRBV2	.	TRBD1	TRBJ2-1	CASSVGTGDYNEQFF	TGTGCCAGCAGTGTAGGGACAGGGGACTACAATGAGCAGTTCTTC
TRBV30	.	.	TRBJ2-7	CAWSTTGPSAPYEQYF	TGTGCCTGGAGTACCACGGGGCCTAGCGCTCCCTACGAGCAGTACTTC
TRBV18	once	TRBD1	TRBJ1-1	CASSQQGAGMNTEAFF	TGTGCCAGCTCACAACAGGGGGCAGGCATGAACACTGAAGCTTTCTTT
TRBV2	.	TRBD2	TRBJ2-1	CASSGSSGGAGGEQFF	TGTGCCAGCAGTGGTTCTAGCGGGGGGGCCGGCGGTGAGCAGTTCTTC
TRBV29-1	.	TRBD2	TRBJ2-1	CRRREGYYNEQFF	TGCAGGCGGAGGGAGGGCTATTACAATGAGCAGTTCTTC
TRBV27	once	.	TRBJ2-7	CASGPTASYEQYF	TGTGCCAGCGGGCCGACAGCTTCCTACGAGCAGTACTTC
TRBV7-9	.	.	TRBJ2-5	CASSLAPEETQYF	TGTGCCAGCAGCTTAGCTCCGGAGGAGACCCAGTACTTC
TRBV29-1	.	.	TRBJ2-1	CSVGLRTYNEQFF	TGCAGCGTCGGACTGCGAACCTACAATGAGCAGTTCTTC
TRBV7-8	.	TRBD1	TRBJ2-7	CATGTGQGYEQYF	TGTGCCACCGGGACGGGACAGGGTTACGAGCAGTACTTC
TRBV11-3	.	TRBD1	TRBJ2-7	CASSKGATYEQYF	TGTGCCAGCAGCAAGGGGGCGACCTACGAGCAGTACTTC
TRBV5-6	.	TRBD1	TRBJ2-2	CASSLWTGATGELFF	TGTGCCAGCAGCCTTTGGACAGGGGCCACCGGGGAGCTGTTTTTT
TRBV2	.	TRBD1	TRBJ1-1	CASVGQGAGNTEAFF	TGTGCCAGCGTAGGACAGGGGGCGGGGAACACTGAAGCTTTCTTT
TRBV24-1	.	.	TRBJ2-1	CATSAGRGRFF	TGTGCCACCAGTGCTGGGAGAGGGAGGTTCTTC
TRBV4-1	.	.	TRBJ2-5	CASSQEGRVLRETQYF	TGCGCCAGCAGCCAAGAAGGCAGGGTCCTTCGGGAGACCCAGTACTTC
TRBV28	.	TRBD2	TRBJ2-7	CARTFPFGTSGRDHYEQYF	TGTGCCAGGACCTTTCCGTTCGGGACTAGCGGGAGGGATCACTACGAGCAGTACTTC
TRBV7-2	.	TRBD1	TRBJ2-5	CASSQGQGRTQYF	TGTGCCAGCAGCCAGGGACAGGGAAGGACCCAGTACTTC
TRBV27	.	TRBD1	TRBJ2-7	CASSFTGTGAYEQYF	TGTGCCAGCAGTTTCACCGGGACAGGGGCCTACGAGCAGTACTTC
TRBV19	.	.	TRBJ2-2	CASSIVEGGDTGELFF	TGTGCCAGTAGTATAGTGGAGGGAGGCGACACCGGGGAGCTGTTTTTT
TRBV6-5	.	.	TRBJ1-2	CASRDGGYGYTF	TGTGCCAGCAGGGACGGAGGCTATGGCTACACCTTC
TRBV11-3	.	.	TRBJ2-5	CASSLDHRLSAQYF	TGTGCCAGCAGCTTAGATCACAGGCTAAGCGCCCAGTACTTC
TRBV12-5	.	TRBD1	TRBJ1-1	CASVTQGENTEAFF	TGTGCTAGTGTCACCCAGGGGGAGAACACTGAAGCTTTCTTT
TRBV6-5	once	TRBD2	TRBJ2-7	CASSPLAGGNEQYF	TGTGCCAGCAGTCCTCTCGCGGGAGGGAACGAGCAGTACTTC
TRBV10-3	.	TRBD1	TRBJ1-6	CAISERQGRSPLHF	TGTGCCATCAGTGAGAGACAGGGGCGTTCACCCCTCCACTTT
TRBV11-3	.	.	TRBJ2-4	CASSLDAGLLAKNIQYF	TGTGCCAGCAGCTTAGATGCGGGGTTACTAGCCAAAAACATTCAGTACTTC
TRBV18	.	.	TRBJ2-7	CASSPPPHNYEQYF	TGTGCCAGCTCACCACCGCCGCACAACTACGAGCAGTACTTC
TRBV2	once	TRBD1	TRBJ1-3	CASSEEGAGGNTIYF	TGTGCCAGCAGTGAGGAGGGGGCAGGTGGAAACACCATATATTTT
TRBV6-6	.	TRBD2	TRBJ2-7	CASRKGSGGAVGEQYF	TGTGCCAGCCGAAAGGGGAGCGGGGGGGCTGTAGGGGAGCAGTACTTC
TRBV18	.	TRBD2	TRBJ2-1	CASSPRGTSGVYNEQFF	TGTGCCAGCTCACCACGAGGGACTAGCGGGGTATACAATGAGCAGTTCTTC
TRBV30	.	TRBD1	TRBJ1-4	CAWSATGDPIWEKLFF	TGTGCCTGGAGTGCGACAGGGGACCCCATATGGGAAAAACTGTTTTTT
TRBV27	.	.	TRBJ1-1	CASSTGQLNTEAFF	TGTGCCAGCAGTACCGGACAGTTGAACACTGAAGCTTTCTTT
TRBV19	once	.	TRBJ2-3	CASSKRWGDSKRRGVSTDTQYF	TGTGCCAGTAGTAAGCGGTGGGGGGACTCCAAGAGGAGAGGAGTTAGCACAGATACGCAGTATTTT
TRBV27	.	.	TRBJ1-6	CASSLYREFAYNSPLHF	TGTGCCAGCAGTTTATACAGGGAGTTCGCCTATAATTCACCCCTCCACTTT
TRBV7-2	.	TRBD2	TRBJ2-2	CASRLTSGNTGELFF	TGTGCCAGCAGATTAACTAGCGGAAACACCGGGGAGCTGTTTTTT
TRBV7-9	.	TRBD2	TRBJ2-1	CASSFNGLAHEQFF	TGTGCCAGCAGCTTCAATGGACTAGCGCATGAGCAGTTCTTC
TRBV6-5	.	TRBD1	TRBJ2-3	CASSYGTGRRDTQYF	TGTGCCAGCAGTTACGGGACAGGGCGGAGGGATACGCAGTATTTT
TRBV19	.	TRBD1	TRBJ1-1	CASNIKQGAAEAFF	TGTGCCAGTAACATTAAACAGGGGGCGGCTGAAGCTTTCTTT
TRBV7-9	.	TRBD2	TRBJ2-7	CASSLGTRLYEQYF	TGTGCCAGCAGCTTAGGGACTAGACTTTACGAGCAGTACTTC
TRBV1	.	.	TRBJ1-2	CTSGVRGNYGYTF	TGCACCAGCGGGGTTAGGGGTAACTATGGCTACACCTTC
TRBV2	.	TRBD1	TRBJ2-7	CASKSTTGLTYEQYF	TGTGCCAGCAAGTCAACGACAGGGCTCACCTACGAGCAGTACTTC
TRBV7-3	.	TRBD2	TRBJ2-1	CASSLNLGTSGLGQFF	TGTGCCAGCAGCCTAAACCTGGGGACTAGCGGTTTGGGGCAGTTCTTC
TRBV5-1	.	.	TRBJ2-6	CASSSIGHRASGANVLTF	TGCGCCAGCAGCTCGATCGGACACCGTGCCTCTGGGGCCAACGTCCTGACTTTC
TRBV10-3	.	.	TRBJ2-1	CAISESGGTAYNEQFF	TGTGCCATCAGTGAGTCTGGGGGGACAGCCTACAATGAGCAGTTCTTC
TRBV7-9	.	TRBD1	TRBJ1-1	CASSLAGQVEAFF	TGTGCCAGCAGCTTAGCCGGACAGGTTGAAGCTTTCTTT